The 16 T cell receptor beta chains reported below all come from one sample, sequenced in a study of chemoradiotherapy in HPV16-positive cancers. Method: immunoSEQ multiplex PCR; TCRdb's copy keeps in-frame clones and lacks some. The sample gives some 10,000 clones, roughly three quarters of which show up once; roughly a tenth is in the top ten. The sample in question was tumor tissue, obtained from a patient who underwent chemoradiotherapy. These receptors all come from a human donor with HPV-associated anogenital cancer.

Concerning this clone: The same CDR3 arises from other DNA sequences in this sample as well. This chain joins TRBV5-4 and TRBJ2-5; D is uncertain. From germline, CDR1 is SGHNT and CDR2 YYREEE (reference sequence). The ends were cut back, 0 bases at V and 5 bases at J, with 2 bases in the middle. The CDR3 loop spans 11 amino acids. CDR3: CASSLEETQYF. The CDR3, as DNA: TGTGCCAGCAGCTTGGAGGAGACCCAGTACTTC. The complete variable domain, with remaining parts taken from reference TRBV5-4 and TRBJ2-5, reads ETGVTQSPTHLIKTRGQQVTLRCSSQSGHNTVSWYQQALGQGPQFIFQYYREEENGRGNFPPRFSGLQFPNYSSELNVNALELDDSALYLCASSLEETQYFGPGTRLLVL.

This chain links TRBV5-1 with TRBJ2-1, with D perhaps TRBD1 (5 bases). This CDR3 region has 14 residues. The V gene's germline CDR1 is SGHRS and CDR2 YFSETQ. Trimming took 3 bases from V and 9 from J, leaving 16 bases between them. The DNA for the CDR3 is TGCGCCAGCAGCTCCCTCTCTGGAGACAGTGAGCAGTTCTTC. Translating it yields CASSSLSGDSEQFF. The variable domain in full, completed from reference TRBV5-1 and TRBJ2-1, reads KAGVTQTPRYLIKTRGQQVTLSCSPISGHRSVSWYQQTPGQGLQFLFEYFSETQRNKGNFPGRFSGRQFSNSRSEMNVSTLELGDSALYLCASSSLSGDSEQFFGPGTRLTVL.

The chain recombines TRBV9 with TRBJ2-3, with 11 bases fitting TRBD2. V trimming: 4 bases; J trimming: 9 bases; junction bases outside the gene matches: 13. The CDR3 contains 16 residues. The V gene's germline CDR1 is SGDLS and CDR2 YYNGEE. The CDR3 reads CASSSRSGTSGETQYF. In DNA form, the CDR3 reads TGTGCCAGCAGCTCGCGCTCCGGGACTAGCGGAGAAACGCAGTATTTT.

The gene calls are TRBV5-1 and TRBJ2-2; the match to TRBD2 covers 11 bases. Looked up from germline, CDR1 is SGHRS and CDR2 is YFSETQ. There are 16 residues in the CDR3. Losses at the gene ends were 4 bases for V and 4 bases for J; bases not matched to a gene: 6. CDR3: CASSTLAGGPTGELFF. CDR3 nucleotide sequence: TGCGCCAGCAGCACGCTAGCGGGAGGCCCCACCGGGGAGCTGTTTTTT.

The rearrangement joins TRBV5-1 to TRBJ2-5; no firm D call. The CDR3 extends over 16 amino acids. Germline values: CDR1 SGHRS, CDR2 YFSETQ. V was cut by 3 bases and J by 5 bases, with 20 bases left in between. The CDR3 DNA sequence: TGCGCCAGCAGCTCTAAACCTCCGGGCTTGGGGGAGACCCAGTACTTC. This codes for CASSSKPPGLGETQYF. The variable domain in full, completed from reference TRBV5-1 and TRBJ2-5, reads KAGVTQTPRYLIKTRGQQVTLSCSPISGHRSVSWYQQTPGQGLQFLFEYFSETQRNKGNFPGRFSGRQFSNSRSEMNVSTLELGDSALYLCASSSKPPGLGETQYFGPGTRLLVL.

V gene TRBV27 combines with J gene TRBJ2-7; 9 nucleotides match TRBD1. The ends lost 6 bases at V and 3 bases at J; junction bases unmatched: 3. CDR1 is MNHEY and CDR2 is SMNVEV in the germline V gene (reference sequence). The CDR3 loop spans 13 amino acids. The CDR3 here is CASSPGQGYEQYF. The CDR3 DNA sequence: TGTGCCAGCAGCCCGGGACAGGGCTACGAGCAGTACTTC.

V gene TRBV11-3 combines with J gene TRBJ2-3; 9 nucleotides align to TRBD2. V was pared by 3 bases and J by 0 bases, with 1 base of the junction left unmatched. This CDR3 spans 15 amino acids. CDR1 and CDR2 (germline): SGHNT, YENEEA. The CDR3 DNA sequence: TGTGCCAGCAGCTTTAGCGGGGGAAGCACAGATACGCAGTATTTT. This gives the protein CASSFSGGSTDTQYF.

V usage is TRBV4-1 and J usage is TRBJ2-3; 7 bases line up with TRBD2. V was pared by 0 bases and J by 3 bases, with 12 bases of the junction left unmatched. Germline V gene data show CDR1 as MGHRA and CDR2 as YSYEKL. The CDR3 spans 18 residues. The CDR3 DNA reads as TGCGCCAGCAGCCAAGACGTTGTCCGACAAGCGGGAACAGATACGCAGTATTTT. This encodes CASSQDVVRQAGTDTQYF.

This clone was detected once. The chain couples TRBV2 to TRBJ1-2, with D tentatively TRBD1 (5 bases). V lost 7 bases and J lost 2, with 11 bases in between. The CDR3 consists of 13 residues. Germline V lookup: CDR1 SNHLY, CDR2 FYNNEI. For the CDR3, the DNA is TGTGCCAGCATAACAGGAAAAAACTATGGCTACACCTTC. Its translation is CASITGKNYGYTF.

This clone was detected only once. The chain combines TRBV7-9 with TRBJ1-3; D is unclear. Germline CDR1 reads SEHNR; CDR2 reads FQNEAQ (reference sequence). Trimming pared 3 bases from V and 3 bases from J, leaving 6 bases between. The CDR3 covers 13 residues. In DNA, the CDR3 is TGTGCCAGCAGCTTGGAATATGGAAACACCATATATTTT. As protein: CASSLEYGNTIYF.

This chain connects TRBV7-2 to TRBJ1-1; unclear D gene. CDR3 length: 13 residues. Trimming left V 5 bases short and J 6 bases short, with 13 bases between. Germline V lookup: CDR1 SGHTA, CDR2 FQGNSA. CDR3 in DNA: TGTGCCAGCAGCCCCCCTTCCCAGGCTGAAGCTTTCTTT. Protein sequence: CASSPPSQAEAFF.

This clone appeared a single time. The rearrangement joins TRBV5-6 to TRBJ2-3; 7 nucleotides line up with TRBD1. Germline CDR1 is SGHDT and CDR2 is YYEEEE. The CDR3 is made up of 15 amino acids. V lost 1 base, J lost 5 bases, and 7 bases stayed unmatched. In DNA, the CDR3 is TGTGCCAGCAGCTTGAGGGGGCCCGGTTTAGATACGCAGTATTTT. Its protein is CASSLRGPGLDTQYF. The whole variable domain, remainder taken from reference TRBV5-6 and TRBJ2-3, is DAGVTQSPTHLIKTRGQQVTLRCSPKSGHDTVSWYQQALGQGPQFIFQYYEEEERQRGNFPDRFSGHQFPNYSSELNVNALLLGDSALYLCASSLRGPGLDTQYFGPGTRLTVL.

The V call is TRBV7-2, the J call TRBJ2-1; 9 nucleotides agree with TRBD2. The CDR3 loop spans 15 amino acids. J was trimmed by 8 bases and V by 2 bases; bases with no gene match: 7. From germline, CDR1 is SGHTA and CDR2 FQGNSA. CDR3 amino acids: CASSLSAGGPDEQFF. The CDR3 DNA sequence: TGTGCCAGCAGCTTATCCGCGGGAGGGCCAGATGAGCAGTTCTTC.

The chain employs TRBV14 and TRBJ2-7; TRBD2 matches 8 bases. The CDR3 runs 16 residues. J was trimmed by 7 bases and V by 4 bases; bases with no gene match: 15. From germline, CDR1 is SGHDN and CDR2 FVKESK. CDR3 coding DNA: TGTGCCAGCAGCCGTGGGACTAGTCCCCTCCATGGGGAGCAGTACTTC. Amino acids: CASSRGTSPLHGEQYF. The variable domain in full, with the rest retrieved from reference TRBV14 and TRBJ2-7, is EAGVTQFPSHSVIEKGQTVTLRCDPISGHDNLYWYRRVMGKEIKFLLHFVKESKQDESGMPNNRFLAERTGGTYSTLKVQPAELEDSGVYFCASSRGTSPLHGEQYFGPGTRLTVT.

The chain employs TRBV6-6 and TRBJ2-7; 9 positions agree with TRBD1. Trimming cost V 2 bases and J 6 bases; bases outside gene matches: 11. The CDR3 is made up of 16 amino acids. Germline assignment: CDR1 MNHNY and CDR2 SVGAGI (reference sequence). The CDR3 loop is CASSYPPGQGLIEQYF. In nucleotides, the CDR3 is TGTGCCAGCAGTTACCCCCCGGGACAGGGTTTAATCGAGCAGTACTTC.

V gene TRBV11-2 combines with J gene TRBJ1-3; D ambiguous. The germline V gene encodes CDR1 SGHAT and CDR2 FQNNGV. This CDR3 contains 15 residues. Between the trimmed V and J ends, which lost 0 bases and 2 bases, there was a span of 8 bases. The CDR3 DNA is TGTGCCAGCAGCTTAGAGGCTCGACCTGGAAACACCATATATTTT. It specifies CASSLEARPGNTIYF.